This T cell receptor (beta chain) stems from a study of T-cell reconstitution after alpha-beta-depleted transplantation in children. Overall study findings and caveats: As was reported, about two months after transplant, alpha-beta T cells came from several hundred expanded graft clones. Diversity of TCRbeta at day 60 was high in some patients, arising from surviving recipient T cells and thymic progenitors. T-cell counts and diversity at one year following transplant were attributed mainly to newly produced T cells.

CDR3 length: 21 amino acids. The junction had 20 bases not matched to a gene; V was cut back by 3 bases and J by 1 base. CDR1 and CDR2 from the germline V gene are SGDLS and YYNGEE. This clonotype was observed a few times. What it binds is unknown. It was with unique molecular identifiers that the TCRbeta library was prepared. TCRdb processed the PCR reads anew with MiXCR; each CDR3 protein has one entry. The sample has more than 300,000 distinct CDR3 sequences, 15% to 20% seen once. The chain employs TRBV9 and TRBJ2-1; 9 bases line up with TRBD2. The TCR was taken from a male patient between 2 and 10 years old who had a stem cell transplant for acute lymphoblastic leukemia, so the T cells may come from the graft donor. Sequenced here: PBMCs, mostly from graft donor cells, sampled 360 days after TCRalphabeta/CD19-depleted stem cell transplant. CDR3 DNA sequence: TGTGCCAGCAGCGCCCTATTGAGGGTAGCGGGAGTATACCCATCCTACAATGAGCAGTTCTTC. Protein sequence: CASSALLRVAGVYPSYNEQFF.